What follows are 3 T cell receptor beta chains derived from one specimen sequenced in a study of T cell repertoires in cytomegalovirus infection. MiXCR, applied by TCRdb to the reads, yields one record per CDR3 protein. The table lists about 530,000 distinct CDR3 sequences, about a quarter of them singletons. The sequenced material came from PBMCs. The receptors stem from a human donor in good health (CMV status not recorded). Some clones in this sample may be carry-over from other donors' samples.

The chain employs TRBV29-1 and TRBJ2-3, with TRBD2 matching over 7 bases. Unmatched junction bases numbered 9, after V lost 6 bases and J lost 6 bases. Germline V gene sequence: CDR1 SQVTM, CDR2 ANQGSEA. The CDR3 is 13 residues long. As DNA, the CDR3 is TGCAGCGTCGGACCGGGAGGAGGTGATACGCAGTATTTT. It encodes CSVGPGGGDTQYF.

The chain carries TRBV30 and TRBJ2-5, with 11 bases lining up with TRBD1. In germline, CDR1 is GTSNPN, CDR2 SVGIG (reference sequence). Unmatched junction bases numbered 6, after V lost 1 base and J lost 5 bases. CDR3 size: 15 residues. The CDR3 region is CAWSAGQGAWETQYF. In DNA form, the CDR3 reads TGTGCCTGGAGTGCCGGACAGGGGGCTTGGGAGACCCAGTACTTC.

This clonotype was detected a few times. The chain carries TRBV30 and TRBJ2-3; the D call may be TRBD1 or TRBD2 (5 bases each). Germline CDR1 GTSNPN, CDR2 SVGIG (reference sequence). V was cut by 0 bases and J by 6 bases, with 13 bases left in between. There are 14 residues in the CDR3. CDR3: CAWSVFGTGDTQYF. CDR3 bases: TGTGCCTGGAGTGTATTCGGGACGGGGGATACGCAGTATTTT.